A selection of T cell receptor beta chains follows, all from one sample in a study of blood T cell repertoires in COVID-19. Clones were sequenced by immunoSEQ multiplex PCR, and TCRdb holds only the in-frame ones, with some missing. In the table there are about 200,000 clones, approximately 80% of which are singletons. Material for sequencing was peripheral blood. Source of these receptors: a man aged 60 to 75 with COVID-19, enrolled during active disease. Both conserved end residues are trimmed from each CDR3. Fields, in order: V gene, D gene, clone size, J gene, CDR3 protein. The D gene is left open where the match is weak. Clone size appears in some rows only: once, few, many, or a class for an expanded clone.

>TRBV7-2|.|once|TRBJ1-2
ASSPLATGPGGYT
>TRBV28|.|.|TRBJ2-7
ASSSPQVTEQY
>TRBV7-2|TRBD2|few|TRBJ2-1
ASSLLGRASNEQF
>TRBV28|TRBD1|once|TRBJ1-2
ASSLGTGGFEGYGYT
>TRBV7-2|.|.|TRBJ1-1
ASSLGGGTEAF
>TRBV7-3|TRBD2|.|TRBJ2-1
ASRQAGAGANEQF
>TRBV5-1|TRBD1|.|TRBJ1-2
ASSLAWAGGTYGYT
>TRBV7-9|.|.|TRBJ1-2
ASSRTDNYGYT
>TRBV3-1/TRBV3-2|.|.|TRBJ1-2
ASSQGGGYT
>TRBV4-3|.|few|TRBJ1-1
ASSPADTMNTEAF
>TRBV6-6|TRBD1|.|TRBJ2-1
ASSPGTGRYNEQF
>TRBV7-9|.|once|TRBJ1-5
ASSFPGDYQPQH
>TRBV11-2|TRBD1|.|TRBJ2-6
ASAGQGRGSGANVLT
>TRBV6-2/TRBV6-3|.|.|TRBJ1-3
ASSYARGSGNTIY
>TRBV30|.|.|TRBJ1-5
ACTGTANNQPQH
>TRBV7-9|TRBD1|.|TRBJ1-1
ASSRGQGGEAF
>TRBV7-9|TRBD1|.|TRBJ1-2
ASSLETGGILGYGYT
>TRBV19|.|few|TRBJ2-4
ASSTGVVSKNIQY
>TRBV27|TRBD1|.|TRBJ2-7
ASSLSTIIQGANQYEQY
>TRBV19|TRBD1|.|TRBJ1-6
ASSIRQGNSPLH
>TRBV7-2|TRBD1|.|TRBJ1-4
ASSLVGQGARLF
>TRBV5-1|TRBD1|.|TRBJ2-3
ASSQQGSTDTQY
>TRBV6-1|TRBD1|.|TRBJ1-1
ASSEATGGMTEAF
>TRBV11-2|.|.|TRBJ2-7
ASSSVYEQY
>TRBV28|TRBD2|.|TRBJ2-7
ASETSGSSYEQY
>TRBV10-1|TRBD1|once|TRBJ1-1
ASSANRGNTEAF
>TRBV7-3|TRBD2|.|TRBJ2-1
ASSLDSGISDEQF
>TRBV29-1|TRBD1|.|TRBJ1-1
SAFGQGAGNTEAF
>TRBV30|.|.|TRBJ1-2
AWIHPGRTATNYGYT
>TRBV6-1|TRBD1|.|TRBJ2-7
ASSLRDSLREQY
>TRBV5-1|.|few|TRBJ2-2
ASSLTGIFANTGELF
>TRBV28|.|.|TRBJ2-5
ASNQGEHWETQY
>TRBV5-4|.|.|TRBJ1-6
ASSSQGPIMALH
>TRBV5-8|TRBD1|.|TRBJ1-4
ASSDDRGCSSEKLF
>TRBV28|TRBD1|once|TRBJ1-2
ASRPGQGIYGYT
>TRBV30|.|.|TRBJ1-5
AWSVPGLSNQPQH
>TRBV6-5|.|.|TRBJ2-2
ASNPTGGVGELF
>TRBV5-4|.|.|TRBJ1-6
ASSPDTVGSPLH
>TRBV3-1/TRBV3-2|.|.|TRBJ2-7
ASSQLYEQY
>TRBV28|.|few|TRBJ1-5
ASSLSLGGNQPQH
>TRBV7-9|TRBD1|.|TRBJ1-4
ASSTGTGGEKLF
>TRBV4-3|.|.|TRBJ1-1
ASSQDLLGGAEAF
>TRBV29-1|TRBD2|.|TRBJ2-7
SVQGRLAGGTYEQY
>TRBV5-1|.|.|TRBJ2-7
ASSPTDTRAYEQY
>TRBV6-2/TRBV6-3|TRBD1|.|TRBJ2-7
ASSYSRTGIYEQY
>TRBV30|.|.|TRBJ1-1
ACTKTGTTNTEAF